One sample yielded the 32 T cell receptor beta chains listed below, sequenced in a study of blood T cell repertoires in COVID-19. Profiling relied on immunoSEQ multiplex PCR, and the TCRdb table lists in-frame clones only, not all of them. The data show tens of thousands of clones, approximately 80% seen once. Sequencing was done on a sample of peripheral blood. Receptors were obtained from a man in his fifties or sixties with active or convalescent COVID-19.

The V and J genes are TRBV11-1 and TRBJ2-7; 11 bases are shared with TRBD1. Germline CDR1 reads SGHAT; CDR2 reads FQDESV (reference sequence). V was pared by 5 bases and J by 2 bases, with 5 bases of the junction left unmatched. CDR3 size: 15 residues. The CDR3 bases are TGTGCCAGCAGCGGCGGACAGGGGGCTGCCTACGAGCAGTACTTC. It translates to CASSGGQGAAYEQYF.

CDR3 amino acids: CASSLAFNTEAFF. The CDR3 bases are TGTGCCAGCAGCCTAGCATTTAACACTGAAGCTTTCTTT. The chain joins TRBV9 to TRBJ1-1; no firm D call. The CDR3 spans 13 residues. V shed 4 bases and J shed 2 bases, with 9 bases lying between them. In germline, CDR1 is SGDLS, CDR2 YYNGEE.

The genes are TRBV24-1 and TRBJ2-5; no definite D call. CDR3 size: 16 residues. Trimming cost V 2 bases and J 5 bases, with 17 bases left between them. CDR1 and CDR2 (germline): KGHDR, SFDVKD. The CDR3 bases are TGTGCCACCAGTGATTCATCTGTCACATCATCTGAGACCCAGTACTTC. Translating gives CATSDSSVTSSETQYF.

This sequence joins TRBV2 and TRBJ1-1; D may be TRBD1 (5 bases). CDR3 length: 14 amino acids. V lost 6 bases and J 3 bases, leaving 14 bases between the germline ends. Germline values: CDR1 SNHLY, CDR2 FYNNEI. CDR3 loop: CASSGRPGDTEAFF. CDR3 coding DNA: TGTGCCAGCAGCGGAAGACCGGGGGACACTGAAGCTTTCTTT. The variable domain in full, completed from reference TRBV2 and TRBJ1-1, reads EPEVTQTPSHQVTQMGQEVILRCVPISNHLYFYWYRQILGQKVEFLVSFYNNEISEKSEIFDDQFSVERPDGSNFTLKIRSTKLEDSAMYFCASSGRPGDTEAFFGQGTRLTVV.

This clone was seen more than once but under ten times. V usage is TRBV27 and J usage is TRBJ1-1, with D maybe TRBD1 (5 bases). The CDR3 is 14 amino acids. Germline assignment: CDR1 MNHEY and CDR2 SMNVEV (reference sequence). Trimming shortened V by 0 bases and J by 5 bases, and 10 bases separated the two germline ends. The CDR3 spells CASSLSGRVTEAFF. The DNA for the CDR3 is TGTGCCAGCAGTTTATCAGGCAGGGTTACTGAAGCTTTCTTT.

The V and J genes are TRBV19 and TRBJ1-1; TRBD1 might be the D (6 bases). The CDR3 spans 17 residues. V gave up 4 bases and J gave up 1 base, with 19 bases separating them. Germline V lookup: CDR1 LNHDA, CDR2 SQIVND (reference sequence). CDR3 region: CASSRYPSGQENTEAFF. The CDR3, as DNA: TGTGCCAGTAGTAGATATCCTTCGGGACAAGAGAACACTGAAGCTTTCTTT.

This clone was seen a single time. The rearrangement uses TRBV29-1 and TRBJ1-2; D is perhaps TRBD1 (6 bases). V lost 6 bases to trimming and J lost 8 bases, with 16 bases between them. The CDR3 has 12 residues. Germline V gene sequence: CDR1 SQVTM, CDR2 ANQGSEA. CDR3 in amino acids: CSVGQGLRGYTF. The CDR3 bases are TGCAGCGTGGGCCAGGGGCTCAGGGGCTACACCTTC.

The chain joins TRBV24-1 to TRBJ2-3; 9 bases align to TRBD1. The germline CDR1 and CDR2 sequences are KGHDR and SFDVKD. The CDR3 runs 16 residues. V dropped 5 bases and J dropped 0; count of bases not matched to a gene: 5. The CDR3 bases are TGTGCCACCAGTGGTGGGACAGGGAGCAGCACAGATACGCAGTATTTT. It encodes CATSGGTGSSTDTQYF.

The rearrangement joins TRBV11-2 to TRBJ2-3; 12 nucleotides match TRBD1. Germline CDR1 and CDR2: SGHAT and FQNNGV. The CDR3 contains 19 residues. V shed 6 bases and J 3 bases; nucleotides not matched to a gene: 16. As DNA, the CDR3 is TGTGCCAGCAGGTCCCTCGGGACAGGGGGCGGTGGTAGAACAGATACGCAGTATTTT. This encodes CASRSLGTGGGGRTDTQYF.

This clone was seen only a few times. The gene calls are TRBV6-5 and TRBJ1-6; TRBD1 matches at 8 bases. Trimming removed 5 bases from V and 8 bases from J; junction bases left unmatched: 8. CDR3 size: 15 residues. Germline-derived CDR1 and CDR2 are MNHEY and SVGAGI. CDR3 sequence reads: CASSPWTGRDSPLHF. CDR3 coding DNA: TGTGCCAGCAGTCCTTGGACAGGGAGGGATTCACCCCTCCACTTT.

The chain recombines TRBV5-4 with TRBJ1-5, with D possibly matching TRBD1 (6 bases). Germline assignment: CDR1 SGHNT and CDR2 YYREEE (reference sequence). There are 15 residues in the CDR3. V was clipped by 4 bases and J by 1 base, with 12 bases between them. The CDR3 bases are TGTGCCAGCAGCCAACAGGGAAGGAGCAATCAGCCCCAGCATTTT. Translating gives CASSQQGRSNQPQHF.

This sequence joins TRBV7-2 and TRBJ2-7, with TRBD1 matching over 7 bases. V trimming: 0 bases; J trimming: 3 bases; junction bases outside the gene matches: 2. Germline V gene lookup returns CDR1 SGHTA and CDR2 FQGNSA. The CDR3 consists of 14 residues. CDR3 nucleotides: TGTGCCAGCAGCTTAGCGAACAGGGGCTACGAGCAGTACTTC. Translation: CASSLANRGYEQYF.

The V call is TRBV19, the J call TRBJ1-5, with 7 bases fitting TRBD1. The CDR3 extends over 17 amino acids. Germline-derived CDR1 and CDR2 are LNHDA and SQIVND (reference sequence). V shed 6 bases and J 2 bases; nucleotides not matched to a gene: 13. CDR3 DNA sequence: TGTGCCAGTAGACACAGGGGTAGTCGTACGGGCAATCAGCCCCAGCATTTT. This translates into CASRHRGSRTGNQPQHF.

V is TRBV29-1 and J is TRBJ1-2; 8 nucleotides line up with TRBD1. CDR1 SQVTM and CDR2 ANQGSEA come from the germline V gene. The trim removed 0 bases at V and 4 bases at J, leaving 7 bases unmatched. The CDR3 spans 15 residues. Here the CDR3 DNA reads TGCAGCGTTGAAGATGGGGCTGACAGGGGCTATGGCTACACCTTC. The encoded protein is CSVEDGADRGYGYTF.

The chain recombines TRBV6-6 with TRBJ1-1; D perhaps matches TRBD1 (6 bases). V lost 6 bases to trimming and J lost 3 bases, with 14 bases between them. Germline V gene lookup returns CDR1 MNHNY and CDR2 SVGAGI (reference sequence). The CDR3 runs to 14 residues. CDR3 region: CASSRDISDTEAFF. CDR3 nucleotide sequence: TGTGCCAGCAGCCGGGACATCAGTGACACTGAAGCTTTCTTT.

V and J are TRBV25-1 and TRBJ1-2; D not resolved. Germline V gene lookup returns CDR1 MGHDK and CDR2 SYGVNS. Deletions cut 3 bases from V and 8 bases from J, with 4 bases between. The CDR3 length is 10 residues. The CDR3 DNA is TGTGCCAGCAGTGACGGGGGCTACACCTTC. Its translation is CASSDGGYTF.

Only one count was recorded for this clone. V usage is TRBV4-3 and J usage is TRBJ1-3; D remains ambiguous. CDR3 length: 15 amino acids. Germline CDR1 is LGHNA and CDR2 is YSLEER. Trimming cost V 2 bases and J 1 base, with 9 bases left between them. The CDR3 DNA reads as TGCGCCAGCAGCCAAATTTGGGCGTCTGGAAACACCATATATTTT. This sequence encodes CASSQIWASGNTIYF.

This sequence joins TRBV6-4 and TRBJ1-2; TRBD1 agrees at 7 bases. The germline V gene encodes CDR1 MRHNA and CDR2 SNTAGT. Trimming cost V 7 bases and J 5 bases; bases outside gene matches: 13. This CDR3 is built from 15 residues. The DNA of the CDR3 is TGTGCCAGCATCCGAACCCGGACAGGTGGGTATGGCTACACCTTC. Residues: CASIRTRTGGYGYTF.

The chain couples TRBV2 to TRBJ2-7; a weak D match, TRBD1 (6 bases). V lost 7 bases to trimming and J lost 3 bases, with 19 bases between them. Germline CDR1 and CDR2: SNHLY and FYNNEI. The CDR3 has 15 amino acids. CDR3 in amino acids: CASIAGTQTVYEQYF. CDR3 nucleotide sequence: TGTGCCAGCATCGCCGGGACACAAACGGTCTACGAGCAGTACTTC. Full variable domain (remainder filled in from reference TRBV2 and TRBJ2-7): EPEVTQTPSHQVTQMGQEVILRCVPISNHLYFYWYRQILGQKVEFLVSFYNNEISEKSEIFDDQFSVERPDGSNFTLKIRSTKLEDSAMYFCASIAGTQTVYEQYFGPGTRLTVT.

This chain joins TRBV24-1 and TRBJ2-5; D may be TRBD1 (5 bases). With 2 bases removed from V and 2 bases from J, the gap between germline ends came to 11 bases. Per the germline V gene, CDR1 is KGHDR and CDR2 is SFDVKD. This CDR3 contains 15 residues. The CDR3 region is CATSDSKGAQETQYF. CDR3 in DNA: TGTGCCACCAGTGATTCGAAAGGGGCTCAAGAGACCCAGTACTTC.

J is TRBJ1-2 and V is TRBV7-2; D is perhaps TRBD1 (6 bases). Germline V gene lookup returns CDR1 SGHTA and CDR2 FQGNSA. There are 13 residues in the CDR3. Trimming took off 5 bases at V and 2 bases at J, with 9 bases between the two ends. For the CDR3, the DNA is TGTGCCAGCAGCCCGGACAGAAACTATGGCTACACCTTC. Amino acid sequence: CASSPDRNYGYTF. The full variable domain, with the rest looked up from reference TRBV7-2 and TRBJ1-2, is GAGVSQSPSNKVTEKGKDVELRCDPISGHTALYWYRQSLGQGLEFLIYFQGNSAPDKSGLPSDRFSAERTGGSVSTLTIQRTQQEDSAVYLCASSPDRNYGYTFGSGTRLTVV.

This chain connects TRBV7-2 to TRBJ1-2; 7 positions agree with TRBD1. This CDR3 comprises 15 residues. J gave up 6 bases and V 1 base, and 8 bases lay outside the gene matches. Per the germline V gene, CDR1 is SGHTA and CDR2 is FQGNSA. The CDR3 is CASSLVRGRLDGYTF. CDR3 bases: TGTGCCAGCAGCTTAGTAAGGGGGCGCCTTGATGGCTACACCTTC.

The chain carries TRBV4-2 and TRBJ1-1, with TRBD1 matching over 7 bases. The junction had 8 bases not matched to a gene; V was cut back by 0 bases and J by 4 bases. This CDR3 spans 16 amino acids. CDR1 is LGHNA, CDR2 YNFKEQ, per germline. The CDR3 DNA sequence: TGTGCCAGCAGCCAAGATCTCGCAGGGGGATTCACTGAAGCTTTCTTT. It translates to CASSQDLAGGFTEAFF.

The V call is TRBV18, the J call TRBJ2-7; TRBD1 is a possible D gene (6 bases). The CDR3 extends over 17 amino acids. Germline V gene lookup returns CDR1 KGHSH and CDR2 LQKENI. The V end lost 0 bases, the J end lost 3 bases, and 18 bases lay between the germline ends. CDR3 nucleotide sequence: TGTGCCAGCTCACCACCTGGACAGTTAGTCTCCAACTACGAGCAGTACTTC. Protein product: CASSPPGQLVSNYEQYF.

The chain is built from TRBV9 and TRBJ1-4; 7 nucleotides match TRBD1. The CDR3 totals 16 residues. The V segment lost 0 bases and the J segment 4 bases; nucleotides outside the gene matches: 6. Per germline, CDR1 SGDLS and CDR2 YYNGEE. This CDR3 reads CASSVGGTDLNEKLFF. CDR3 in DNA: TGTGCCAGCAGCGTAGGTGGGACAGACCTTAATGAAAAACTGTTTTTT.

The chain combines TRBV6-5 with TRBJ1-1; 9 bases align to TRBD1. The junction had 13 bases not matched to a gene; V was cut back by 7 bases and J by 10 bases. The CDR3 runs to 14 residues. Germline values: CDR1 MNHEY, CDR2 SVGAGI. In nucleotides, the CDR3 is TGTGCCAGCACTAAAACAGGGGGCGCGTCCAGAGCTTTCTTT. Protein product: CASTKTGGASRAFF.

The chain links TRBV6-5 to TRBJ1-1; D is perhaps TRBD1 (6 bases). Germline V gene data show CDR1 as MNHEY and CDR2 as SVGAGI. The CDR3 loop spans 15 amino acids. Trimming pared 4 bases from V and 3 bases from J, leaving 15 bases between. CDR3 coding DNA: TGTGCCAGCAGTTTCAACACACCAGGGGACACTGAAGCTTTCTTT. This codes for CASSFNTPGDTEAFF.

The chain is built from TRBV6-5 and TRBJ1-1; D not resolved. V was trimmed by 0 bases and J by 3 bases, leaving 5 bases between them. The V gene's germline CDR1 is MNHEY and CDR2 SVGAGI. CDR3 length equals 13 residues. The DNA for the CDR3 is TGTGCCAGCAGTTACTCGAGGGACACTGAAGCTTTCTTT. This translates into CASSYSRDTEAFF.

This clone has a single count. The rearrangement uses TRBV4-3 and TRBJ1-4; maybe TRBD1 (6 bases). The length of the CDR3 is 16 residues. In germline, CDR1 is LGHNA, CDR2 YSLEER. Trimming shortened V by 1 base and J by 7 bases, and 16 bases separated the two germline ends. The CDR3 region has the DNA TGCGCCAGCAGCCAAGGAGGGGGGGATCTTGGTGAAAAACTGTTTTTT. This sequence encodes CASSQGGGDLGEKLFF.

The chain joins TRBV10-3 to TRBJ2-3; 9 nucleotides match TRBD2. CDR1 and CDR2 from the germline V gene are ENHRY and SYGVKD. This CDR3 region has 17 residues. Unmatched junction bases numbered 8, after V lost 4 bases and J lost 0 bases. In nucleotides, the CDR3 is TGTGCCATCAGTGGATTCCCTAGCGGGGCTAGCACAGATACGCAGTATTTT. It codes for CAISGFPSGASTDTQYF.

This clone was seen once. The chain employs TRBV24-1 and TRBJ2-5; a weak D match, TRBD1 (6 bases). The CDR3 runs 13 residues. Trimming took off 4 bases at V and 5 bases at J, with 10 bases between the two ends. From germline, CDR1 is KGHDR and CDR2 SFDVKD. The CDR3 DNA is TGTGCCACCAGTGAACCTACAGGGGAGACCCAGTACTTC. Translated, it gives CATSEPTGETQYF.

The rearrangement joins TRBV5-1 to TRBJ2-3; 7 bases fit TRBD1. The CDR3 consists of 16 residues. Germline trimming cut 4 bases from V and 1 base from J; bases unmatched to any gene: 9. Per the germline V gene, CDR1 is SGHRS and CDR2 is YFSETQ. As DNA, the CDR3 is TGCGCCAGCAGCCAGTCGACAGGGCCCCGCACAGATACGCAGTATTTT. Translating gives CASSQSTGPRTDTQYF.